These 10 T cell receptor beta chains came from one sample sequenced in a study of PD-L1 blockade in urothelial cancer. Measured with immunoSEQ multiplex PCR; TCRdb has only the in-frame clones, and not every one. The sample includes 100,000 or so clones, about 91% of them seen just once. The specimen comprised PBMCs, sampled around atezolizumab (anti-PD-L1) treatment. Source of these receptors: an elderly woman with urothelial cancer.

The chain is built from TRBV5-4 and TRBJ2-1; D is possibly TRBD2 (6 bases). This CDR3 is 15 amino acids long. V dropped 2 bases and J dropped 6 bases, with 15 bases sitting between them. Per germline, CDR1 SGHNT and CDR2 YYREEE (reference sequence). The CDR3 sequence: CASSFLAGLSNEQFF. In nucleotides, the CDR3 is TGTGCCAGCAGCTTCCTTGCGGGACTCAGCAATGAGCAGTTCTTC.

The rearrangement uses TRBV11-3 and TRBJ1-1; a weak D match, TRBD1 (5 bases). The CDR3 totals 13 residues. V was pared by 5 bases and J by 7 bases, with 14 bases between. The germline gives CDR1 SGHNT, CDR2 YENEEA. CDR3 nucleotide sequence: TGTGCCAGCAGCCGCAGGGAGCGGGGTGAAGCTTTCTTT. The encoded protein is CASSRRERGEAFF.

J is TRBJ1-5 and V is TRBV2; tentative D call: TRBD1 (5 bases). Germline CDR1 SNHLY, CDR2 FYNNEI. V was shortened by 8 bases and J by 0 bases, with 11 bases between the two germline ends. This CDR3 comprises 14 residues. CDR3 DNA sequence: TGTGCCAGCTGGGGCTCCTCTAGCAATCAGCCCCAGCATTTT. It codes for CASWGSSSNQPQHF.

The V call is TRBV2, the J call TRBJ2-5, with D unresolved. The CDR3 has 13 residues. V was cut by 4 bases and J by 3 bases, with 9 bases left in between. CDR1 SNHLY and CDR2 FYNNEI come from the germline V gene. CDR3 in amino acids: CASSVEVEETQYF. The CDR3, as DNA: TGTGCCAGCAGTGTAGAGGTAGAAGAGACCCAGTACTTC.

The genes are TRBV5-6 and TRBJ1-2; a possible D gene is TRBD1 (6 bases). Per the germline V gene, CDR1 is SGHDT and CDR2 is YYEEEE. CDR3 length: 15 residues. V lost 4 bases and J lost 5, with 18 bases in between. The CDR3 reads CASSLTGRVLYGYTF. The CDR3 DNA is TGTGCCAGCAGCCTAACAGGGAGGGTGTTGTATGGCTACACCTTC.

The V and J genes are TRBV5-1 and TRBJ2-3; 11 nucleotides agree with TRBD2. Germline CDR1 is SGHRS and CDR2 is YFSETQ. The CDR3 loop spans 17 amino acids. V dropped 6 bases and J dropped 0; count of bases not matched to a gene: 9. The DNA for the CDR3 is TGCGCCAGCAAGGGGACTAGCGGAATGGTTAGCACAGATACGCAGTATTTT. It codes for CASKGTSGMVSTDTQYF.

The gene calls are TRBV7-3 and TRBJ1-1, with D perhaps matching TRBD1 (6 bases). The CDR3 length is 15 residues. Germline CDR1 and CDR2: SGHTA and FQGTGA. Trimming took 3 bases from V and 11 from J, leaving 22 bases between them. The CDR3 loop reads CASSFSPNRAERAFF. CDR3 DNA: TGTGCCAGCAGCTTCTCCCCGAACAGGGCTGAGAGGGCTTTCTTT.

The V call is TRBV5-6, the J call TRBJ2-2; D might be TRBD2 (5 bases). Germline CDR1 reads SGHDT; CDR2 reads YYEEEE. This CDR3 is 16 amino acids long. V lost 2 bases, J lost 0 bases, and 11 bases lay in between. Here the CDR3 DNA reads TGTGCCAGCAGCTTATTTACGGGGACGAACACCGGGGAGCTGTTTTTT. This encodes CASSLFTGTNTGELFF.

The rearrangement links TRBV2 to TRBJ2-7; 8 bases are a match to TRBD1. This CDR3 is built from 15 residues. The ends lost 6 bases at V and 6 bases at J; junction bases unmatched: 13. From germline, CDR1 is SNHLY and CDR2 FYNNEI. CDR3 coding DNA: TGTGCCAGCAGGGAGACAGGGGCAGTTCGGGGCGAGCAGTACTTC. It is translated as CASRETGAVRGEQYF.

This chain connects TRBV15 to TRBJ2-5; perhaps TRBD2 as D (5 bases). The germline V and J ends were trimmed by 8 bases and 4 bases, with 11 bases remaining between them. In germline, CDR1 is LNHNV, CDR2 YYDKDF (reference sequence). The CDR3 totals 12 residues. The CDR3 nucleotides read TGTGCCACCTCCAGAGGGAGAGAGACCCAGTACTTC. This gives the protein CATSRGRETQYF.